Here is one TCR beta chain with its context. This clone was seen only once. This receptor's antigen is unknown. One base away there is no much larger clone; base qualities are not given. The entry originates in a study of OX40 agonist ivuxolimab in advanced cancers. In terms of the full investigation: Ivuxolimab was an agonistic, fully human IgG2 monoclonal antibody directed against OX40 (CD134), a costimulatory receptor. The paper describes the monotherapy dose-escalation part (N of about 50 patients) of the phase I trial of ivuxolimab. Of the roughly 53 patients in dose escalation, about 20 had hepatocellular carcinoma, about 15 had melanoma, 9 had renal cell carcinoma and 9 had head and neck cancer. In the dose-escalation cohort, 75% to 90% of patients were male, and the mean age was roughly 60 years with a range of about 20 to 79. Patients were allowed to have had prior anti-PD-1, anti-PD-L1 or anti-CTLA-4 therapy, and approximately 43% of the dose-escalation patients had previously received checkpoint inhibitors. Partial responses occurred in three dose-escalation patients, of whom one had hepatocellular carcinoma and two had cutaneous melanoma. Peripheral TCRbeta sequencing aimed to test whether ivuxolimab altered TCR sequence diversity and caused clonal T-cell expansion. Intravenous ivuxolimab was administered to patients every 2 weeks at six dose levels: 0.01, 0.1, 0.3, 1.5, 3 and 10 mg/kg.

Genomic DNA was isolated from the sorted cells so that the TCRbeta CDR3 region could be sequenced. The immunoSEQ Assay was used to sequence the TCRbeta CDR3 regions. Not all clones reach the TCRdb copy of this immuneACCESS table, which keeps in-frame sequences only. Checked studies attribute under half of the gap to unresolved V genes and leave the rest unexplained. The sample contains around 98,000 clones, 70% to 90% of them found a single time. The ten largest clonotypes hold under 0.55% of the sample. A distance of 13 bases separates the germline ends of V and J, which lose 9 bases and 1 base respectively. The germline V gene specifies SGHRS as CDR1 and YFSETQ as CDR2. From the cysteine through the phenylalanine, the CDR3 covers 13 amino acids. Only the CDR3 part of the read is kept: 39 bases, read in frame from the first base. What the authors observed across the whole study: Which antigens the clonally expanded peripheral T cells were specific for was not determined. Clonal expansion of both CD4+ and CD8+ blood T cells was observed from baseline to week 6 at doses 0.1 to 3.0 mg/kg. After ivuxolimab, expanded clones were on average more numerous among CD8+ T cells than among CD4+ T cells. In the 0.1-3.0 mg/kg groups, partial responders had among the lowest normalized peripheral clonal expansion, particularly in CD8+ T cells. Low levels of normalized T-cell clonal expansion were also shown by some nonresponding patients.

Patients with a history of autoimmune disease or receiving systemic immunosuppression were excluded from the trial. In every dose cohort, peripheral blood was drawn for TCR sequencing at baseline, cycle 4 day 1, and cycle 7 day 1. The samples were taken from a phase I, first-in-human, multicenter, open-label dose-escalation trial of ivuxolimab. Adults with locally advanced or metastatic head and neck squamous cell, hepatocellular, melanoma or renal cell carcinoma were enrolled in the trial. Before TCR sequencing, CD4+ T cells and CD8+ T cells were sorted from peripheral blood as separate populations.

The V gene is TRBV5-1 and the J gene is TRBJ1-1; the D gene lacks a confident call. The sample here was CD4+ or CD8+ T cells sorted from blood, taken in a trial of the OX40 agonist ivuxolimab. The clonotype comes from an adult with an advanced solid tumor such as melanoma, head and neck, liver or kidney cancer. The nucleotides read TGCGCCACCAAGGCCGGTCGGAACACTGAAGCTTTCTTT. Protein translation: CATKAGRNTEAFF. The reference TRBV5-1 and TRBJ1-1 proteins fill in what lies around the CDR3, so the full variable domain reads KAGVTQTPRYLIKTRGQQVTLSCSPISGHRSVSWYQQTPGQGLQFLFEYFSETQRNKGNFPGRFSGRQFSNSRSEMNVSTLELGDSALYLCATKAGRNTEAFFGQGTRLTVV.